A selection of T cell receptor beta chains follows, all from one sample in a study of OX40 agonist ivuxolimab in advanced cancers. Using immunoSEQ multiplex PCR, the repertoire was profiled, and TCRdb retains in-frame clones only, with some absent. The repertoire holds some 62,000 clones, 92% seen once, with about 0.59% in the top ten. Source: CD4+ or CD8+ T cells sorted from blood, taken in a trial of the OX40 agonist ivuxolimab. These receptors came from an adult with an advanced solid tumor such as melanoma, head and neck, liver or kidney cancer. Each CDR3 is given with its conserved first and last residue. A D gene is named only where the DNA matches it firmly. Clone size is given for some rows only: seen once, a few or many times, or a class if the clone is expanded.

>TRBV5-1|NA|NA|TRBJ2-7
TGCGCCAGCAGCGGCGGCCAGGGTACCTACGAGCAGTACTTC
CASSGGQGTYEQYF
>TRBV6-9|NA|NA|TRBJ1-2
TGTGCCAGCAGTTCGCCAGGGGACCCCCTCTATGGCTACACCTTC
CASSSPGDPLYGYTF
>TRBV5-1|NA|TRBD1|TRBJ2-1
TGCGCCAGCAGCTTGGCGGCCTGGGGACAGGGAGGCAATGAGCAGTTCTTC
CASSLAAWGQGGNEQFF
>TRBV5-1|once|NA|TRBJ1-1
TGCGCCAGCAGCTTGCAAGGGGAAGATTACACTGAAGCTTTCTTT
CASSLQGEDYTEAFF
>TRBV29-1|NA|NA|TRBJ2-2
TGCAGCGTAGCCTGGACTTCCCACACCGGGGAGCTGTTTTTT
CSVAWTSHTGELFF
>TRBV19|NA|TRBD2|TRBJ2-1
TGTGCCAGTAGGCCGGGACTAGCGGGAGGTAATGAGCAGTTCTTC
CASRPGLAGGNEQFF
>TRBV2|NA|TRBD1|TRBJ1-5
TGTGCCAGCAGTGCGACAGGGTCCTTAGGGCCCCAGCATTTT
CASSATGSLGPQHF
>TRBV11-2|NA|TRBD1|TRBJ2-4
TGTGCCAGCACCGGACAGGGGGGATTAGCCAAAAACATTCAGTACTTC
CASTGQGGLAKNIQYF
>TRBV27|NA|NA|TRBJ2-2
TGTGCCAGCAGTTTGAGGGAGAACACCGGGGAGCTGTTTTTT
CASSLRENTGELFF
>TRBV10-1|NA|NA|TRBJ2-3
TGCGCCAGCAGTGACGGGGAGCGGTCCTCGACAGATACGCAGTATTTT
CASSDGERSSTDTQYF
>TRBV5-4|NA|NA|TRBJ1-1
TGTGCCAGCAGAGCCGGGACAATAAACACTGAAGCTTTCTTT
CASRAGTINTEAFF
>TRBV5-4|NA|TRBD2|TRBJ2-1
TGTGCCAGCAGCCCGACTAGCGGGGGCTACAATGAGCAGTTCTTC
CASSPTSGGYNEQFF
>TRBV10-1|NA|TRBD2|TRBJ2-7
TGCGCCAGCAGTCAGGGACTAGCGGGAGCCGAGCAGTACTTC
CASSQGLAGAEQYF
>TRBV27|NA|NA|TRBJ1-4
TGTGCCAGCAGTTTACGGGGGGTTGGAGAAAAACTGTTTTTT
CASSLRGVGEKLFF
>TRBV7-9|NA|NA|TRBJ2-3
TGTGCCAGCAGCTTAGGCCACTCCACAGATACGCAGTATTTT
CASSLGHSTDTQYF
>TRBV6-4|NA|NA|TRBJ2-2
TGTGCCAGCAGTGAGCAGGGATGGACCGGGGAGCTGTTTTTT
CASSEQGWTGELFF
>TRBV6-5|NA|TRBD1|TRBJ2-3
TGTGCCAGCACGGGACAGGCGGATACGCAGTATTTT
CASTGQADTQYF
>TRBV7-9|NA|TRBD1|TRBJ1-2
TGTGCCAGCAGCTTGGCGGGACAGAACTATGGCTACACCTTC
CASSLAGQNYGYTF
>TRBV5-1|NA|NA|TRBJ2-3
TGCGCCAGCAGCGGGGGACCGTCCACAGATACGCAGTATTTT
CASSGGPSTDTQYF
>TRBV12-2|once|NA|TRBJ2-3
TGTGCAAGTCGCTTAGCGCGGCGGGGGGTATACACAGATACGCAGTATTTT
CASRLARRGVYTDTQYF
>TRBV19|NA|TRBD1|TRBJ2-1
TGTGCCAGTAGTCCCGGGACAGGGGCCTACAATGAGCAGTTCTTC
CASSPGTGAYNEQFF
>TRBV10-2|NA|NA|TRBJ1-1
TGCGCCAGCAGCCCCGGGACGTATGCGAACACTGAAGCTTTCTTT
CASSPGTYANTEAFF
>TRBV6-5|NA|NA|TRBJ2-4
TGTGCCAGCAGGGGGCGCAACATTCAGTACTTC
CASRGRNIQYF
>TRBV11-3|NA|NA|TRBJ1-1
TGTGCCAGCAGCTTAACAGGGCCAGCTTTCTTT
CASSLTGPAFF
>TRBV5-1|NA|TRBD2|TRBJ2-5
TGCGCCAGCAGCTCGGGGCTAGCGGGAGGCCAGTGGGGAGAGACCCAGTACTTC
CASSSGLAGGQWGETQYF
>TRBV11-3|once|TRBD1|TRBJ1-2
TGTGCCAGCAGCCCTCCCGCCCGGACAGGGGATCCTTTTAACTATGGCTACACCTTC
CASSPPARTGDPFNYGYTF
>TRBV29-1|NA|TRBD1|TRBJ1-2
TGCAGCGTTGAGAGGACAGGGCTATATGGCTACACCTTC
CSVERTGLYGYTF
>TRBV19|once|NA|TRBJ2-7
TGTGCCAGTAGTATAGACGGGGCCTACGAGCAGTACTTC
CASSIDGAYEQYF